What follows are 19 T cell receptor beta chains derived from one specimen sequenced in a study of blood T cell repertoires in COVID-19. TCRdb keeps only in-frame clones here, not all; method: immunoSEQ multiplex PCR. The data show 250,000 to 350,000 clones, roughly 89% seen once. Sample: PBMCs or T cells enriched from blood (not recorded which). The receptor set was obtained from a middle-aged woman who had recovered from COVID-19.

The rearrangement links TRBV7-9 to TRBJ2-7; 8 bases are shared with TRBD1. Trimming removed 5 bases from V and 2 bases from J; junction bases left unmatched: 5. CDR3 size: 14 residues. Germline CDR1 SEHNR, CDR2 FQNEAQ (reference sequence). The chain's CDR3 is CASSPGQEAYEQYF. The CDR3 bases are TGTGCCAGCAGCCCGGGACAGGAGGCCTACGAGCAGTACTTC. Complete variable domain (other parts from reference TRBV7-9 and TRBJ2-7): DTGVSQNPRHKITKRGQNVTFRCDPISEHNRLYWYRQTLGQGPEFLTYFQNEAQLEKSRLLSDRFSAERPKGSFSTLEIQRTEQGDSAMYLCASSPGQEAYEQYFGPGTRLTVT.

V gene TRBV7-9 combines with J gene TRBJ2-5, with 7 bases aligning to TRBD1. Trimming took 5 bases from V and 7 from J; bases not matched to a gene: 19. CDR1 SEHNR and CDR2 FQNEAQ come from the germline V gene (reference sequence). The CDR3 is 17 amino acids. The CDR3 nucleotides are TGTGCCAGCAGCCACGGACAGGCCGGTTGGGCCCCGGGGACCCAGTACTTC. It codes for CASSHGQAGWAPGTQYF.

This chain joins TRBV7-2 and TRBJ1-1; a possible D gene is TRBD1 (6 bases). The CDR3 loop spans 14 amino acids. The V gene's germline CDR1 is SGHTA and CDR2 FQGNSA. V lost 5 bases to trimming and J lost 0 bases, with 10 bases between them. Here the CDR3 reads CASSGQGMNTEAFF. Written as DNA, the CDR3 is TGTGCCAGCAGCGGTCAGGGGATGAACACTGAAGCTTTCTTT. The whole variable domain, filled in from reference TRBV7-2 and TRBJ1-1, reads GAGVSQSPSNKVTEKGKDVELRCDPISGHTALYWYRQSLGQGLEFLIYFQGNSAPDKSGLPSDRFSAERTGGSVSTLTIQRTQQEDSAVYLCASSGQGMNTEAFFGQGTRLTVV.

The J gene is TRBJ1-4, the V gene TRBV4-1; TRBD1 agrees at 8 bases. This CDR3 contains 15 residues. CDR1 is MGHRA and CDR2 is YSYEKL in the germline V gene. The V and J ends lost 3 bases and 7 bases, in that order; junction bases with no gene match: 7. CDR3 in DNA: TGCGCCAGCAGCCAGTCGGACAGGGCGGCTGAAAAACTGTTTTTT. Its translation is CASSQSDRAAEKLFF.

J is TRBJ2-7 and V is TRBV5-1; perhaps TRBD2 as D (5 bases). Germline-derived CDR1 and CDR2 are SGHRS and YFSETQ. V was cut by 3 bases and J by 7 bases, with 14 bases left in between. The CDR3 runs to 13 residues. CDR3 coding DNA: TGCGCCAGCAGCTCCTACTCGGGAAGGGAGCAGTACTTC. Translation: CASSSYSGREQYF. Together with reference TRBV5-1 and TRBJ2-7, the CDR3 gives the full variable domain: KAGVTQTPRYLIKTRGQQVTLSCSPISGHRSVSWYQQTPGQGLQFLFEYFSETQRNKGNFPGRFSGRQFSNSRSEMNVSTLELGDSALYLCASSSYSGREQYFGPGTRLTVT.

The chain links TRBV7-2 to TRBJ2-6; D perhaps matches TRBD1 (5 bases). The CDR3 is made up of 19 amino acids. Trimming took off 0 bases at V and 2 bases at J, with 17 bases between the two ends. Germline values: CDR1 SGHTA, CDR2 FQGNSA. The CDR3 bases are TGTGCCAGCAGCTTAGCCGGAGACAGTCCTCGGCCTGGGGCCAACGTCCTGACTTTC. Protein: CASSLAGDSPRPGANVLTF.

The rearrangement joins TRBV7-6 to TRBJ2-5; TRBD1 matches at 9 bases. Germline-derived CDR1 and CDR2 are SGHVS and FNYEAQ. This CDR3 contains 14 residues. Trimming cost V 5 bases and J 5 bases; bases outside gene matches: 6. CDR3 sequence: CASSPGQGRETQYF. DNA for the CDR3: TGTGCCAGCAGCCCCGGACAGGGGCGCGAGACCCAGTACTTC.

This clone appeared once. The chain employs TRBV7-2 and TRBJ2-7, with TRBD2 identical over 7 bases. The V gene end was trimmed by 1 base and the J gene end by 3 bases; junction bases not matched to a gene: 6. Germline V CDR1 and CDR2: SGHTA, FQGNSA. This CDR3 is 15 amino acids long. CDR3 residues: CASSLVPGGGYEQYF. CDR3 DNA sequence: TGTGCCAGCAGCTTAGTTCCGGGAGGTGGCTACGAGCAGTACTTC.

A word on this clone: The junction does not match germline at one end; this may be a read error. V is TRBV7-9 and J is TRBJ2-2; D call uncertain. This CDR3 region has 15 residues. Germline values: CDR1 SEHNR, CDR2 FQNEAQ (reference sequence). The CDR3 is CASTLVVEFTGELFF. CDR3 nucleotides: TGTGCCAGCACCTTAGTGGTAGAATTCACCGGGGAGCTGTTTTTT. The entire variable domain, with the rest obtained from reference TRBV7-9 and TRBJ2-2, is as follows: DTGVSQNPRHKITKRGQNVTFRCDPISEHNRLYWYRQTLGQGPEFLTYFQNEAQLEKSRLLSDRFSAERPKGSFSTLEIQRTEQGDSAMYLCASTLVVEFTGELFFGEGSRLTVL.

The rearrangement joins TRBV5-1 to TRBJ1-1; tentative D call: TRBD1 (6 bases). The germline V and J ends were trimmed by 0 bases and 0 bases, with 9 bases remaining between them. The CDR3 totals 15 residues. CDR1 is SGHRS and CDR2 is YFSETQ in the germline V gene. CDR3 nucleotide sequence: TGCGCCAGCAGCTTGGTGGCAGGGGTGAACACTGAAGCTTTCTTT. Amino acid sequence: CASSLVAGVNTEAFF. Using reference TRBV5-1 and TRBJ1-1 for the parts outside the CDR3, the full variable domain is KAGVTQTPRYLIKTRGQQVTLSCSPISGHRSVSWYQQTPGQGLQFLFEYFSETQRNKGNFPGRFSGRQFSNSRSEMNVSTLELGDSALYLCASSLVAGVNTEAFFGQGTRLTVV.

The chain is built from TRBV2 and TRBJ2-1, with 7 nucleotides matching TRBD2. Trimming took 7 bases from V and 9 from J; bases not matched to a gene: 9. Per the germline V gene, CDR1 is SNHLY and CDR2 is FYNNEI. This CDR3 region has 13 residues. The CDR3 bases are TGTGCCAGCAAAGGACTAGGGGCCGGTGAGCAGTTCTTC. As protein: CASKGLGAGEQFF. Based on the CDR3 plus reference TRBV2 and TRBJ2-1, the full variable domain is EPEVTQTPSHQVTQMGQEVILRCVPISNHLYFYWYRQILGQKVEFLVSFYNNEISEKSEIFDDQFSVERPDGSNFTLKIRSTKLEDSAMYFCASKGLGAGEQFFGPGTRLTVL.

This clone showed up just once. J is TRBJ2-4 and V is TRBV4-2; 10 nucleotides agree with TRBD2. Germline CDR1 is LGHNA and CDR2 is YNFKEQ. J was trimmed by 7 bases and V by 2 bases; bases with no gene match: 8. This CDR3 is built from 16 residues. DNA of the CDR3: TGTGCCAGCAGCCAACAAGGGACTAGCGTAGTTAACATTCAGTACTTC. This sequence encodes CASSQQGTSVVNIQYF.

The chain couples TRBV6-2 or TRBV6-3 to TRBJ2-7; TRBD1 agrees at 7 bases. The germline V gene encodes CDR1 MNHEY and CDR2 SVGEGT. The trim removed 4 bases at V and 3 bases at J, leaving 3 bases unmatched. The CDR3 contains 13 residues. CDR3 sequence (DNA): TGTGCCAGCAGTTCACACAGGGGCTACGAGCAGTACTTC. Protein: CASSSHRGYEQYF.

The chain employs TRBV5-4 and TRBJ2-5, with 8 bases matching TRBD2. There are 17 residues in the CDR3. From germline, CDR1 is SGHNT and CDR2 YYREEE (reference sequence). V shed 0 bases and J 2 bases; nucleotides not matched to a gene: 9. In nucleotides, the CDR3 is TGTGCCAGCAGCTTGGGGGGAGCGGGAGTGGGGCAAGAGACCCAGTACTTC. Protein: CASSLGGAGVGQETQYF.

The V gene is TRBV27, the J gene TRBJ2-3; 13 nucleotides match TRBD2. CDR1 is MNHEY, CDR2 SMNVEV, per germline (reference sequence). The CDR3 sequence is 17 residues long. Trimming at V came to 5 bases and at J to 1 base, leaving 6 bases not matched to a gene. This CDR3 is CASSRGLAGRGTDTQYF. In nucleotides, the CDR3 is TGTGCCAGCAGTAGGGGACTAGCGGGAAGGGGCACAGATACGCAGTATTTT.

The V gene is TRBV4-3, the J gene TRBJ2-3; 12 positions match TRBD2. CDR3 size: 15 residues. Trimming at V came to 1 base and at J to 9 bases, leaving 5 bases not matched to a gene. Per germline, CDR1 LGHNA and CDR2 YSLEER. CDR3 loop: CASSQGLAGVLTQYF. The CDR3 region has the DNA TGCGCCAGCAGCCAAGGACTAGCGGGAGTCCTCACGCAGTATTTT.

This clone was recorded once. V usage is TRBV28 and J usage is TRBJ2-7, with D possibly TRBD1 on 5 matching bases. The CDR3 consists of 16 residues. With 7 bases removed from V and 1 base from J, the gap between germline ends came to 20 bases. CDR1 is MDHEN, CDR2 SYDVKM, per germline. The CDR3 DNA reads as TGTGCCAGCAATCCCTTCAAATCAGGGCGTTCCTACGAGCAGTACTTC. As protein: CASNPFKSGRSYEQYF.

This chain connects TRBV5-1 to TRBJ1-1, with 9 bases aligning to TRBD1. Germline lookup yields CDR1 SGHRS and CDR2 YFSETQ. Trimming removed 4 bases from V and 0 bases from J; junction bases left unmatched: 7. CDR3 length: 16 amino acids. The CDR3 here is CASSGAQGAMNTEAFF. In DNA, the CDR3 is TGCGCCAGCAGCGGGGCACAGGGGGCTATGAACACTGAAGCTTTCTTT.

This clone was picked up one time. The genes are TRBV7-9 and TRBJ1-5; D is undetermined. Germline lookup yields CDR1 SEHNR and CDR2 FQNEAQ (reference sequence). Trimming removed 1 base at V and 3 bases at J, with 7 bases between. CDR3 length equals 14 residues. In nucleotides, the CDR3 is TGTGCCAGCAGCTTAGTGGGAGACAATCAGCCCCAGCATTTT. Translating gives CASSLVGDNQPQHF.